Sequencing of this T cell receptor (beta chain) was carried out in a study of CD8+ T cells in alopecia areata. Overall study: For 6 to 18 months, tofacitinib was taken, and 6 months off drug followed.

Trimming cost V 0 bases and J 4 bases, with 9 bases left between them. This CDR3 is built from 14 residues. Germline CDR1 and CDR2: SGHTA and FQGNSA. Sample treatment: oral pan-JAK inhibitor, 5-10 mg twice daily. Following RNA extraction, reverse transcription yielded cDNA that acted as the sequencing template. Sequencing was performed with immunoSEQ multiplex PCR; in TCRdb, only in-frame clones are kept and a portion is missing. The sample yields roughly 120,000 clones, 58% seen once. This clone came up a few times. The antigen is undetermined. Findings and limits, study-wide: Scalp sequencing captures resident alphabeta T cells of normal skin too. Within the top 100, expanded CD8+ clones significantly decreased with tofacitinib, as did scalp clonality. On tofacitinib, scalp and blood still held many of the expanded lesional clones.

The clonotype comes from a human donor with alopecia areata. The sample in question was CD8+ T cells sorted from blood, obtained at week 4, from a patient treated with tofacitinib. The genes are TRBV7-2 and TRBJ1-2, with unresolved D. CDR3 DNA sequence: TGTGCCAGCAGCTTAGCCGCAGGATCCTATGGCTACACCTTC. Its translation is CASSLAAGSYGYTF.